These 24 T cell receptor beta chains originate from one sample sequenced in a study of blood T cells in healthy people across ages. With a J-beta primer mix and a sample-barcoded 5' primer, a second PCR ran about 6 to 11 cycles. Via MiXCR, TCRdb re-called the 5' RACE reads, giving one row per CDR3 protein. The profile shows under 1 million distinct CDR3 sequences, approximately 48% of them singletons. Input material: blood. These receptor sequences come from a man between 60 and 75 years old in good health.

V usage is TRBV20-1 and J usage is TRBJ2-1, with D possibly being TRBD1 (5 bases). Looked up from germline, CDR1 is DFQATT and CDR2 is SNEGSKA (reference sequence). V lost 1 base and J 4 bases, leaving 11 bases between the germline ends. The length of the CDR3 is 14 residues. The CDR3 DNA reads TGCAGTGCTAGAGGTAGAAGGGGTTACAATGAGCAGTTCTTC. Translation gives CSARGRRGYNEQFF.

CDR3 in amino acids: CSVVKGAGGYEQYF. In DNA, the CDR3 is TGCAGCGTTGTGAAGGGTGCAGGGGGATACGAGCAGTACTTC. The chain carries TRBV29-1 and TRBJ2-7; 7 bases line up with TRBD1. Per the germline V gene, CDR1 is SQVTM and CDR2 is ANQGSEA. V was pared by 4 bases and J by 4 bases, with 10 bases of the junction left unmatched. The length of the CDR3 is 14 residues.

This clonotype was picked up a small number of times. The rearrangement uses TRBV10-3 and TRBJ2-5; D may be TRBD1 or TRBD2 (5 bases each). The V and J ends lost 6 bases and 5 bases respectively, with 16 bases between them. This CDR3 comprises 14 residues. CDR1 and CDR2 from the germline V gene are ENHRY and SYGVKD. The CDR3 DNA reads as TGTGCCATCAGGGGAAGTGCCGAGGGGGAGACCCAGTACTTC. Protein sequence: CAIRGSAEGETQYF.

This chain links TRBV6-5 with TRBJ2-1; 9 positions match TRBD1. The last part of the DNA fits TRBJ2-7 better; the J call may be wrong. Germline CDR1 reads MNHEY; CDR2 reads SVGAGI. The CDR3 runs to 15 residues. CDR3 DNA sequence: TGTGCCAGCAGGAGAGGACAGGGGCTTTACAATGAGCAGTACTTC. Protein: CASRRGQGLYNEQYF.

The CDR3 DNA sequence: TGTGCCAGCAGCCCTAATGCGGGGGACAATGAGCAGTTCTTC. Translated: CASSPNAGDNEQFF. The J gene is TRBJ2-1, the V gene TRBV7-6, with 7 bases that match TRBD2. Unmatched junction bases numbered 6, after V lost 5 bases and J lost 5 bases. There are 14 residues in the CDR3. Germline V gives CDR1 SGHVS, CDR2 FNYEAQ.

The genes are TRBV7-9 and TRBJ2-2, with D perhaps TRBD1 (6 bases). The ends were cut back, 5 bases at V and 2 bases at J, with 12 bases in the middle. The CDR3 length is 15 residues. Germline V gene data show CDR1 as SEHNR and CDR2 as FQNEAQ (reference sequence). The CDR3 spells CASSPDRPNTGELFF. CDR3 DNA: TGTGCCAGCAGCCCGGACAGACCTAACACCGGGGAGCTGTTTTTT.

The chain uses TRBV28 and TRBJ2-3, with 8 bases fitting TRBD1. The CDR3 totals 14 residues. Unmatched junction bases numbered 11, after V lost 8 bases and J lost 7 bases. CDR1 and CDR2 from the germline V gene are MDHEN and SYDVKM. CDR3: CASGGTGLTYTQYF. DNA for the CDR3: TGTGCCAGCGGGGGGACAGGACTGACATATACGCAGTATTTT.

The V call is TRBV7-3, the J call TRBJ2-5, with D tentatively TRBD1 (5 bases). This CDR3 is 18 amino acids long. V lost 2 bases to trimming and J lost 0 bases, with 19 bases between them. Germline values: CDR1 SGHTA, CDR2 FQGTGA. The CDR3 protein is CASSLLPLRGIDQETQYF. CDR3 in DNA: TGTGCCAGCAGCTTATTGCCCCTAAGGGGTATAGACCAAGAGACCCAGTACTTC.

The chain has TRBV6-5 and TRBJ1-1; 9 bases are a match to TRBD1. V was clipped by 6 bases and J by 5 bases; unmatched bases: 4. The CDR3 spans 13 residues. From germline, CDR1 is MNHEY and CDR2 SVGAGI. CDR3 DNA: TGTGCCAGCAGGTACAGGGGGCGAACTGAAGCTTTCTTT. Translating it yields CASRYRGRTEAFF.

The chain employs TRBV18 and TRBJ2-3; D is ambiguous. CDR3 size: 14 residues. The V gene lost 3 bases and the J gene lost 1 base, with 8 bases spanning the gap. CDR1 and CDR2 from the germline V gene are KGHSH and LQKENI. The CDR3 here is CASSPFARTDTQYF. CDR3 bases: TGTGCCAGCTCACCCTTTGCCCGCACAGATACGCAGTATTTT. Full variable domain (outside the CDR3, taken from reference TRBV18 and TRBJ2-3): NAGVMQNPRHLVRRRGQEARLRCSPMKGHSHVYWYRQLPEEGLKFMVYLQKENIIDESGMPKERFSAEFPKEGPSILRIQQVVRGDSAAYFCASSPFARTDTQYFGPGTRLTVL.

The chain links TRBV6-6 to TRBJ2-1; D is ambiguous. The CDR3 sequence is 11 residues long. Germline lookup yields CDR1 MNHNY and CDR2 SVGAGI (reference sequence). V gave up 6 bases and J gave up 8 bases, with 8 bases separating them. The CDR3 bases are TGTGCCAGCAGCGGCTTCGATGAGCAGTTCTTC. It codes for CASSGFDEQFF.

This clonotype was observed a handful of times. The rearrangement links TRBV15 to TRBJ2-1; 9 nucleotides match TRBD1. Germline CDR1 and CDR2: LNHNV and YYDKDF (reference sequence). The V and J ends lost 5 bases and 4 bases, in that order; junction bases with no gene match: 12. This CDR3 has 17 amino acids. The CDR3 region has the DNA TGTGCCACCAGCCTTCTACCCGGGACAGGGTCTTACAATGAGCAGTTCTTC. Translating it yields CATSLLPGTGSYNEQFF.

The V call is TRBV12-3 or TRBV12-4, the J call TRBJ2-7; 8 nucleotides agree with TRBD1. The CDR3 has 13 amino acids. Losses at the gene ends were 6 bases for V and 5 bases for J; bases not matched to a gene: 6. The CDR3 DNA sequence: TGTGCCAGCAGGACGGGACAGGCCAACGAGCAGTACTTC. Translated, it gives CASRTGQANEQYF.

The rearrangement uses TRBV24-1 and TRBJ1-5, with TRBD1 matching 11 bases. The CDR3 contains 16 residues. The V segment lost 3 bases and the J segment 1 base; nucleotides outside the gene matches: 1. Looked up from germline, CDR1 is KGHDR and CDR2 is SFDVKD. CDR3 protein: CATSDGQGASNQPQHF. The CDR3 bases are TGTGCCACCAGTGATGGACAGGGGGCGAGCAATCAGCCCCAGCATTTT.

This clonotype occurred a few times. The chain uses TRBV18 and TRBJ1-2; 8 bases fit TRBD1. The trim removed 2 bases at V and 8 bases at J, leaving 4 bases unmatched. Germline V gene sequence: CDR1 KGHSH, CDR2 LQKENI. The CDR3 loop spans 13 amino acids. As DNA, the CDR3 is TGTGCCAGCTCACCAATGGACAGGGAAGGCTACACCTTC. It codes for CASSPMDREGYTF.

This chain connects TRBV12-3 or TRBV12-4 to TRBJ2-7, with D possibly being TRBD1 (5 bases). Trimming removed 4 bases at V and 3 bases at J, with 22 bases between. The CDR3 runs 17 residues. The CDR3 sequence is CASSSQETGTFGYEQYF. CDR3 nucleotide sequence: TGTGCCAGCAGTTCCCAGGAAACAGGAACCTTCGGCTACGAGCAGTACTTC.

As regards this clonotype: One end of the junction fails to match germline, which may point to a read error. The chain joins TRBV27 to TRBJ2-5, with a possible D match to TRBD2 (6 bases). CDR3 size: 13 residues. Germline V lookup: CDR1 MNHEY, CDR2 SMNVEV (reference sequence). In DNA, the CDR3 is TGTGCCAGCAGTGTATCGGTCGGGGGTGAGCAGTACTTC. As protein: CASSVSVGGEQYF.

This chain connects TRBV4-1 to TRBJ1-2; D is ambiguous. Per germline, CDR1 MGHRA and CDR2 YSYEKL. The V gene lost 0 bases and the J gene lost 5 bases, with 7 bases spanning the gap. The CDR3 spans 13 residues. The CDR3 coding sequence is TGCGCCAGCAGCCAAGATCATGGGTATGGCTACACCTTC. It codes for CASSQDHGYGYTF.

This clonotype was seen more than once but under ten times. The rearrangement joins TRBV5-1 to TRBJ2-6, with 7 bases that match TRBD1. The CDR3 runs to 17 residues. Germline V gives CDR1 SGHRS, CDR2 YFSETQ. V was pared by 1 base and J by 2 bases, with 6 bases of the junction left unmatched. CDR3 protein: CASSLTGQAPGANVLTF. CDR3 nucleotide sequence: TGCGCCAGCAGCTTGACCGGACAGGCCCCTGGGGCCAACGTCCTGACTTTC.

This clonotype was detected only a few times. The chain carries TRBV29-1 and TRBJ1-2; D remains unclear. V shed 3 bases and J shed 0 bases, with 8 bases lying between them. The CDR3 has 13 amino acids. Germline CDR1 reads SQVTM; CDR2 reads ANQGSEA. Here the CDR3 DNA reads TGCAGCGTTGATTCCGTAACTAACTATGGCTACACCTTC. It is translated as CSVDSVTNYGYTF.

The CDR3 nucleotides read TGTGCCAGCAGTTTTGCATTCAGGAATCAGCCCCAGCATTTT. Translated: CASSFAFRNQPQHF. This chain links TRBV12-3 or TRBV12-4 with TRBJ1-5; D is ambiguous. This CDR3 contains 14 residues. Between the trimmed V and J ends, which lost 3 bases and 4 bases, there was a span of 10 bases.

This clonotype has just a few counts. This chain joins TRBV7-8 and TRBJ1-1, with 8 bases identical to TRBD1. Trimming at V came to 8 bases and at J to 1 base, leaving 0 bases not matched to a gene. The CDR3 is 12 residues long. CDR1 is SGHVS and CDR2 is FQNEAQ in the germline V gene. The CDR3 DNA reads TGTGCCAGCCAGGGGGCGAACACTGAAGCTTTCTTT. It encodes CASQGANTEAFF.

The chain employs TRBV15 and TRBJ2-1; 9 positions agree with TRBD2. The CDR3 totals 20 residues. The V gene's germline CDR1 is LNHNV and CDR2 YYDKDF (reference sequence). V shed 1 base and J 0 bases; nucleotides not matched to a gene: 13. For the CDR3, the DNA is TGTGCCACCAGCAGAGGAAACTCTCGCGGGGGGGTCAGCTCCTACAATGAGCAGTTCTTC. Its translation is CATSRGNSRGGVSSYNEQFF.

CDR3 loop: CASSREGLTYNEQFF. In DNA form, the CDR3 reads TGTGCCAGCAGCCGTGAGGGGCTTACCTACAATGAGCAGTTCTTC. The rearrangement links TRBV9 to TRBJ2-1; D could derive from TRBD1 or TRBD2 (5 bases each). This CDR3 comprises 15 residues. Germline CDR1 is SGDLS and CDR2 is YYNGEE. The germline V and J ends were trimmed by 4 bases and 2 bases, with 13 bases remaining between them.